This TCR beta chain was obtained from a study of cytomegalovirus exposure and HLA in healthy donors. Findings and limits, study-wide: Confirmation was obtained in vitro that a few CMV-associated chains are specific for CMV antigens.

TCRdb's table, derived via immunoSEQ multiplex PCR, lists solely in-frame clones and lacks some. The profile shows 250,000 to 400,000 clones, roughly 88% of them singletons. Points on this clone: Its target is unknown.

The CDR3 is 13 residues long. Trimming left V 4 bases short and J 8 bases short, with 14 bases between. Germline V CDR1 and CDR2: MGHRA, YSYEKL. This TCR was recovered from a young man in good health and CMV-seronegative. The source material was PBMCs. The V call is TRBV4-1, the J call TRBJ1-1; possibly TRBD1 for D (5 bases). As DNA, the CDR3 is TGCGCCAGCAGCCCAGAGGGGAGGACCGAAGCTTTCTTT. Translated: CASSPEGRTEAFF.